This entry lists 19 T cell receptor beta chains sequenced from one sample in a study of cytomegalovirus exposure and HLA in healthy donors. The data were produced by immunoSEQ multiplex PCR, yet TCRdb's version contains in-frame clones alone and is incomplete. The sample records about 240,000 clones, approximately 83% being singletons. The specimen was PBMCs. The source is a woman in her twenties or thirties in good health and CMV-seropositive.

The rearrangement uses TRBV19 and TRBJ1-1; no firm D call. Germline assignment: CDR1 LNHDA and CDR2 SQIVND (reference sequence). Trimming stripped 9 bases from V and 5 bases from J, with 16 bases between. CDR3 length: 13 amino acids. The CDR3 bases are TGTGCCAGCCGGGTGCGGGGTAATACTGAAGCTTTCTTT. Translated, it gives CASRVRGNTEAFF.

The chain couples TRBV6-4 to TRBJ2-2, with a possible D match to TRBD1 (6 bases). This CDR3 is 16 amino acids long. Germline-derived CDR1 and CDR2 are MRHNA and SNTAGT. V shed 0 bases and J shed 4 bases, with 12 bases lying between them. CDR3 sequence: CASSDSGQNPTGELFF. The CDR3 DNA reads as TGTGCCAGCAGTGACTCCGGACAGAACCCCACCGGGGAGCTGTTTTTT.

The J gene is TRBJ2-3, the V gene TRBV5-1, with 7 bases aligning to TRBD1. Germline assignment: CDR1 SGHRS and CDR2 YFSETQ. The CDR3 sequence is 13 residues long. The V and J ends lost 0 bases and 6 bases, in that order; junction bases with no gene match: 1. CDR3 loop: CASSLGQGDTQYF. DNA of the CDR3: TGCGCCAGCAGCTTGGGACAGGGTGATACGCAGTATTTT.

This sequence joins TRBV9 and TRBJ2-1; 9 positions agree with TRBD2. Germline CDR1 reads SGDLS; CDR2 reads YYNGEE. Germline trimming cut 0 bases from V and 8 bases from J; bases unmatched to any gene: 9. The CDR3 is 16 residues long. The chain's CDR3 is CASSVVPSGMGHEQFF. In nucleotides, the CDR3 is TGTGCCAGCAGCGTAGTTCCTAGCGGGATGGGCCATGAGCAGTTCTTC.

The chain has TRBV29-1 and TRBJ2-1, with D perhaps matching TRBD2 (5 bases). The CDR3 has 11 amino acids. Germline-derived CDR1 and CDR2 are SQVTM and ANQGSEA. V was shortened by 4 bases and J by 8 bases, with 9 bases between the two germline ends. CDR3 region: CSVGGVDEQFF. The CDR3 bases are TGCAGCGTTGGGGGAGTCGATGAGCAGTTCTTC.

V is TRBV6-1 and J is TRBJ1-1, with TRBD1 matching 10 bases. The CDR3 runs to 16 residues. Germline CDR1 is MNHNS and CDR2 is SASEGT. J gave up 5 bases and V 4 bases, and 10 bases lay outside the gene matches. As DNA, the CDR3 is TGTGCCAGCAGTGTTAGGACAGGGGGGATGAGAACTGAAGCTTTCTTT. Protein: CASSVRTGGMRTEAFF.

This clone was seen more than once but under ten times. This sequence joins TRBV7-7 and TRBJ2-2; 10 nucleotides line up with TRBD1. Per germline, CDR1 SSHAT and CDR2 FNYEAQ (reference sequence). The junction had 6 bases not matched to a gene; V was cut back by 4 bases and J by 7 bases. The CDR3 covers 15 residues. CDR3 DNA sequence: TGTGCCAGCAGCTCACGACAGGGGGCGCACGGGGAGCTGTTTTTT. Translated: CASSSRQGAHGELFF.

This chain links TRBV7-2 with TRBJ2-5, with 8 bases identical to TRBD2. V dropped 5 bases and J dropped 4; count of bases not matched to a gene: 9. This CDR3 has 15 amino acids. Germline CDR1 and CDR2: SGHTA and FQGNSA. CDR3: CASSPGTSGAETQYF. CDR3 nucleotide sequence: TGTGCCAGCAGCCCGGGGACTAGTGGAGCAGAGACCCAGTACTTC.

This chain links TRBV9 with TRBJ2-1; 11 positions match TRBD2. This CDR3 is built from 17 residues. Trimming removed 3 bases from V and 6 bases from J; junction bases left unmatched: 11. Germline CDR1 reads SGDLS; CDR2 reads YYNGEE. This chain's CDR3 is CASSDSPGTSGSNEQFF. As DNA, the CDR3 is TGTGCCAGCAGCGACTCTCCCGGAACTAGCGGGAGCAATGAGCAGTTCTTC.

This chain joins TRBV7-9 and TRBJ2-2; perhaps TRBD2 as D (6 bases). Deletions cut 3 bases from V and 0 bases from J, with 17 bases between. From germline, CDR1 is SEHNR and CDR2 FQNEAQ (reference sequence). This CDR3 is 18 amino acids long. In nucleotides, the CDR3 is TGTGCCAGCAGCTTGGCCCCGGGAGAACCATCGAACACCGGGGAGCTGTTTTTT. This gives the protein CASSLAPGEPSNTGELFF.

The chain is built from TRBV19 and TRBJ1-1; D is ambiguous. CDR1 is LNHDA and CDR2 is SQIVND in the germline V gene (reference sequence). Trimming pared 7 bases from V and 2 bases from J, leaving 14 bases between. The CDR3 spans 14 residues. Written as DNA, the CDR3 is TGTGCCAGTATTAGTCGGAGCCTAAACACTGAAGCTTTCTTT. Translated: CASISRSLNTEAFF.

The chain uses TRBV28 and TRBJ2-2; a possible D gene is TRBD1 (6 bases). Germline CDR1 is MDHEN and CDR2 is SYDVKM. Trimming took 3 bases from V and 8 from J, leaving 16 bases between them. There are 15 residues in the CDR3. The CDR3: CASSFLQGLSGELFF. In DNA, the CDR3 is TGTGCCAGCAGTTTTTTACAGGGTCTATCAGGGGAGCTGTTTTTT.

This chain joins TRBV28 and TRBJ2-5, with TRBD2 identical over 10 bases. V shed 7 bases and J 4 bases; nucleotides not matched to a gene: 9. The germline CDR1 and CDR2 sequences are MDHEN and SYDVKM. The CDR3 has 15 residues. The DNA for the CDR3 is TGTGCCAGCATAGGGGCTAGCGGGAGATCAGAGACCCAGTACTTC. Encoded protein: CASIGASGRSETQYF.

This clone occurred once. The V gene is TRBV7-6, the J gene TRBJ2-7, with 9 bases identical to TRBD1. V shed 4 bases and J 2 bases; nucleotides not matched to a gene: 3. Germline CDR1 SGHVS, CDR2 FNYEAQ. The CDR3 consists of 14 residues. The DNA of the CDR3 is TGTGCCAGCAGCTCATACAGGGGGCCCTACGAGCAGTACTTC. Translation: CASSSYRGPYEQYF.

The chain uses TRBV6-5 and TRBJ2-1; D perhaps matches TRBD2 (6 bases). Deletions cut 4 bases from V and 4 bases from J, with 11 bases between. Germline-derived CDR1 and CDR2 are MNHEY and SVGAGI. The CDR3 contains 14 residues. The DNA of the CDR3 is TGTGCCAGCAGTTTGGGACTTGATTACAATGAGCAGTTCTTC. This translates into CASSLGLDYNEQFF.

The rearrangement uses TRBV27 and TRBJ2-1; TRBD1 matches at 7 bases. This CDR3 contains 16 residues. J gave up 1 base and V 5 bases, and 8 bases lay outside the gene matches. Germline CDR1 is MNHEY and CDR2 is SMNVEV (reference sequence). CDR3 DNA sequence: TGTGCCAGCAGTCCCCGGACAGGAAGGTCCTACAATGAGCAGTTCTTC. Amino acid sequence: CASSPRTGRSYNEQFF.

This clone has only one observation. The chain is built from TRBV4-1 and TRBJ2-1, with TRBD1 identical over 12 bases. CDR1 is MGHRA, CDR2 YSYEKL, per germline. This CDR3 region has 17 residues. J gave up 6 bases and V 4 bases, and 10 bases lay outside the gene matches. The CDR3 DNA follows: TGCGCCAGCAGCCCCCCTGGATTGGGACAGGGGGCCAATGAGCAGTTCTTC. This gives the protein CASSPPGLGQGANEQFF.

The V and J genes are TRBV9 and TRBJ1-3; 8 bases fit TRBD1. Germline CDR1 SGDLS, CDR2 YYNGEE. CDR3 length equals 15 residues. V lost 4 bases, J lost 4 bases, and 7 bases stayed unmatched. The CDR3 spells CASSTKDRVGNTIYF. CDR3 coding DNA: TGTGCCAGCAGCACCAAGGACAGGGTCGGAAACACCATATATTTT. The variable domain in full, with the rest retrieved from reference TRBV9 and TRBJ1-3, is DSGVTQTPKHLITATGQRVTLRCSPRSGDLSVYWYQQSLDQGLQFLIQYYNGEERAKGNILERFSAQQFPDLHSELNLSSLELGDSALYFCASSTKDRVGNTIYFGEGSWLTVV.

This clone has more than one count but fewer than ten. The chain's CDR3 is CASSPGTYLDSEQYF. CDR3 DNA: TGCGCCAGCAGCCCCGGTACGTACTTGGACAGCGAGCAGTACTTC. The V and J genes are TRBV5-1 and TRBJ2-7; a possible D gene is TRBD1 (6 bases). The CDR3 covers 15 residues. Germline CDR1 reads SGHRS; CDR2 reads YFSETQ. V lost 4 bases, J lost 6 bases, and 20 bases lay in between. The full variable domain, with the rest looked up from reference TRBV5-1 and TRBJ2-7, is KAGVTQTPRYLIKTRGQQVTLSCSPISGHRSVSWYQQTPGQGLQFLFEYFSETQRNKGNFPGRFSGRQFSNSRSEMNVSTLELGDSALYLCASSPGTYLDSEQYFGPGTRLTVT.